This TCR beta chain was obtained from a study of T cells in Graves' hyperthyroidism and ophthalmopathy. CDR3 length: 18 amino acids. Germline lookup yields CDR1 DFQATT and CDR2 SNEGSKA (reference sequence). With V trimmed by 5 bases and J by 3 bases, 22 bases remained unmatched. Uncontrolled infection, other autoimmune disease, pregnancy or lactation barred patients from enrollment. RNA transcripts yielded amplified TCR beta CDR3 regions. With the HTBI primer set, the TCR CDR3 went through a first round of RT-PCR. TCRdb re-derived calls from the multiplex PCR reads in MiXCR, one entry per CDR3 protein. The sample records about 640,000 distinct CDR3 sequences, 20% being singletons.

Sequenced input: blood. The rearrangement uses TRBV20-1 and TRBJ2-7, with 7 bases that match TRBD2. The TCR sequence derives from a man younger than 45 with Graves' ophthalmopathy. DNA of the CDR3: TGCAGTGCTCCGAAGTCTTCCGGGACTACAAAAACCTTCTACGAGCAGTACTTC. Protein product: CSAPKSSGTTKTFYEQYF.